The 22 T cell receptor beta chains below all came from one sample that was sequenced in a study of regulatory T cells in long-lasting Graves disease. Time point reported: persistent/refractory GD, antithyroid drugs over 5 years with positive TRAb. PBMCs were the source of the RNA used for TCR sequencing. Sequencing libraries for TCR beta were prepared with iRepertoire HTBI primers and Arm-PCR of CDR3 regions. TCRdb analysed the multiplex PCR reads with MiXCR anew, one entry per CDR3 protein. This table has about 290,000 distinct CDR3 sequences, roughly 21% appearing once. The sample in question was peripheral blood mononuclear cells (PBMCs), obtained when the disease was refractory, from a patient treated with antithyroid drugs. These receptors all stem from a female donor with Graves disease.

This clonotype was observed many times. The chain joins TRBV6-1 to TRBJ2-4; weak D call: TRBD1 (6 bases). The ends were cut back, 0 bases at V and 6 bases at J, with 12 bases in the middle. This CDR3 comprises 15 residues. The V gene's germline CDR1 is MNHNS and CDR2 SASEGT. The CDR3 sequence is CASSEAGQGGNIQYF. The CDR3 DNA is TGTGCCAGCAGTGAAGCAGGTCAAGGGGGAAACATTCAGTACTTC.

With respect to this clonotype: It is likely a read error, because the conserved phenylalanine at the end of the CDR3 is missing. J is TRBJ2-7 and V is TRBV9; D perhaps matches TRBD2 (6 bases). Germline V gene lookup returns CDR1 SGDLS and CDR2 YYNGEE. The CDR3 contains 13 residues. The V end lost 4 bases, the J end lost 7 bases, and 15 bases lay between the germline ends. As DNA, the CDR3 is TGTGCCAGCAGCTTTGGGACTCCGGGAGAGCAGTACTCC. It is translated as CASSFGTPGEQYS.

The chain combines TRBV7-9 with TRBJ1-2; a possible D gene is TRBD1 (6 bases). Per the germline V gene, CDR1 is SEHNR and CDR2 is FQNEAQ (reference sequence). This CDR3 contains 15 residues. V was pared by 2 bases and J by 7 bases, with 17 bases between. The CDR3 here is CASSLRGRTDCGYTF. The CDR3 DNA is TGTGCCAGCAGCTTACGGGGACGGACAGATTGTGGCTACACCTTC.

At least ten counts were recorded for this clonotype. The rearrangement joins TRBV7-9 to TRBJ2-5, with unresolved D. V gave up 1 base and J gave up 5 bases, with 8 bases separating them. CDR1 and CDR2 (germline): SEHNR, FQNEAQ (reference sequence). The CDR3 spans 13 residues. CDR3 nucleotides: TGTGCCAGCAGCTTAGTTGTGACGGAGACCCAGTACTTC. Amino acids: CASSLVVTETQYF. The variable domain in full, with the rest retrieved from reference TRBV7-9 and TRBJ2-5, is DTGVSQNPRHKITKRGQNVTFRCDPISEHNRLYWYRQTLGQGPEFLTYFQNEAQLEKSRLLSDRFSAERPKGSFSTLEIQRTEQGDSAMYLCASSLVVTETQYFGPGTRLLVL.

This clonotype was seen a few times. The chain joins TRBV20-1 to TRBJ2-7; 10 bases line up with TRBD1. CDR1 is DFQATT and CDR2 is SNEGSKA in the germline V gene (reference sequence). The CDR3 is 14 amino acids. V was pared by 6 bases and J by 0 bases, with 5 bases of the junction left unmatched. CDR3 in DNA: TGCAGTGCGCCGGGACAGGGGAGCTCCTACGAGCAGTACTTC. This codes for CSAPGQGSSYEQYF.

This clonotype was counted many times. The chain joins TRBV28 to TRBJ1-1; D gene ambiguous. This CDR3 spans 14 amino acids. Deletions cut 1 base from V and 1 base from J, with 7 bases between. Germline values: CDR1 MDHEN, CDR2 SYDVKM. The CDR3 loop is CASSLSPRNTEAFF. CDR3 coding DNA: TGTGCCAGCAGTTTATCACCGAGGAACACTGAAGCTTTCTTT.

V and J are TRBV27 and TRBJ2-2, with D hard to call. Germline V gene sequence: CDR1 MNHEY, CDR2 SMNVEV (reference sequence). Trimming removed 2 bases at V and 2 bases at J, with 9 bases between. The CDR3 length is 15 residues. The CDR3 loop is CASSLQNPNTGELFF. The CDR3 DNA reads as TGTGCCAGCAGTTTACAGAACCCTAACACCGGGGAGCTGTTTTTT.

This clonotype was observed a few times. The V call is TRBV20-1, the J call TRBJ2-7, with 8 bases lining up with TRBD2. The V and J ends lost 0 bases and 7 bases, in that order; junction bases with no gene match: 14. Germline CDR1 is DFQATT and CDR2 is SNEGSKA (reference sequence). This CDR3 is 16 amino acids long. CDR3 nucleotides: TGCAGTGCTAGAGACGGGGGGCGGGGGGCAGGAGGTGAGCAGTACTTC. This gives the protein CSARDGGRGAGGEQYF.

At least ten counts were recorded for this clonotype. The chain has TRBV6-1 and TRBJ1-4, with 10 bases aligning to TRBD1. Looked up from germline, CDR1 is MNHNS and CDR2 is SASEGT. With V trimmed by 5 bases and J by 10 bases, 13 bases remained unmatched. CDR3 length: 16 residues. The CDR3 spells CASSPSDRGFQSKLFF. The CDR3 DNA sequence: TGTGCCAGCAGTCCCTCGGACAGGGGGTTCCAGTCAAAACTGTTTTTT.

The chain combines TRBV5-4 with TRBJ1-1, with D possibly TRBD1 on 5 matching bases. Trimming took 2 bases from V and 1 from J, leaving 9 bases between them. Germline CDR1 reads SGHNT; CDR2 reads YYREEE (reference sequence). This CDR3 comprises 14 residues. The DNA of the CDR3 is TGTGCCAGCAGCTTTATGGGGGGGAACACTGAAGCTTTCTTT. This translates into CASSFMGGNTEAFF.

This chain uses TRBV6-2 or TRBV6-3 with TRBJ2-2; TRBD2 agrees at 9 bases. With 2 bases clipped from V and 4 bases from J, the junction kept 5 bases outside the gene matches. The CDR3 length is 16 residues. Per germline, CDR1 MNHEY and CDR2 SVGEGT. The CDR3 bases are TGTGCCAGCAGTTACGGGACTAGCCTAAGCACCGGGGAGCTGTTTTTT. Its protein is CASSYGTSLSTGELFF.

This clonotype was counted between two and nine times. V is TRBV6-2 or TRBV6-3 and J is TRBJ1-2; D may be TRBD1 (5 bases). The CDR3 length is 13 residues. V was trimmed by 8 bases and J by 4 bases, leaving 14 bases between them. Germline CDR1 is MNHEY and CDR2 is SVGEGT. CDR3 nucleotides: TGTGCCAGCGTAGAGGACACCATCTATGGCTACACCTTC. Residues: CASVEDTIYGYTF.

In the case of this clonotype: An end of the junction does not agree with germline; a read error may underlie this. The V call is TRBV7-2, the J call TRBJ2-5; D might be TRBD1 (7 bases). The CDR3 runs 14 residues. CDR1 is SGHTA, CDR2 FQGNSA, per germline. The CDR3, as DNA: TGCGCCAGCAGCCACCCACAGGGGAGGGAGACCCAGTACTTC. This sequence encodes CASSHPQGRETQYF. Full variable domain (rest looked up from reference TRBV7-2 and TRBJ2-5): GAGVSQSPSNKVTEKGKDVELRCDPISGHTALYWYRQSLGQGLEFLIYFQGNSAPDKSGLPSDRFSAERTGGSVSTLTIQRTQQEDSAVYLCASSHPQGRETQYFGPGTRLLVL.

This rearrangement joins TRBV10-1 to TRBJ2-5; D might be TRBD1 (6 bases). V shed 6 bases and J shed 2 bases, with 19 bases lying between them. The CDR3 is 16 amino acids. Germline loops: CDR1 WNHNN, CDR2 SYGVQD (reference sequence). CDR3 nucleotides: TGCGCCAGCAGCGCTAACCTTAGGACAGCACAAGAGACCCAGTACTTC. Protein product: CASSANLRTAQETQYF.

This clonotype appeared a few times. This chain uses TRBV15 with TRBJ2-1; TRBD2 matches 11 bases. This CDR3 has 16 amino acids. Looked up from germline, CDR1 is LNHNV and CDR2 is YYDKDF (reference sequence). V gave up 3 bases and J gave up 9 bases; unmatched junction bases: 10. This CDR3 is CATSSIAGGWYGEQFF. The CDR3 DNA sequence: TGTGCCACCAGCAGTATAGCGGGAGGGTGGTATGGTGAGCAGTTCTTC.

This clonotype has only one observation. V and J are TRBV4-3 and TRBJ2-7; 9 nucleotides agree with TRBD2. The CDR3 runs 17 residues. Germline CDR1 is LGHNA and CDR2 is YSLEER. V lost 0 bases and J lost 7; bases outside the gene matches: 13. The CDR3 spells CASSQEPPGLALNEQYF. In DNA, the CDR3 is TGCGCCAGCAGCCAAGAGCCTCCGGGACTAGCTCTAAATGAGCAGTACTTC.

This clonotype has a handful of counts. V gene TRBV5-1 combines with J gene TRBJ1-1, with a possible D match to TRBD1 (6 bases). This CDR3 comprises 15 residues. Germline values: CDR1 SGHRS, CDR2 YFSETQ. The V end was cut by 3 bases, the J end by 0 bases, with 12 bases between. CDR3 region: CASSSGQWLNTEAFF. The CDR3 coding sequence is TGCGCCAGCAGCTCCGGACAGTGGCTGAACACTGAAGCTTTCTTT.

A note on this clonotype: A single base separates this from a much larger clone, so it may be a read error. The rearrangement links TRBV3-1 to TRBJ1-6; weak D call: TRBD1 (5 bases). The germline V and J ends were trimmed by 9 bases and 10 bases, with 13 bases remaining between them. Germline values: CDR1 LGHDT, CDR2 YNNKEL (reference sequence). The CDR3 contains 12 residues. This CDR3 is CASGGGGSPLHF. The CDR3 nucleotides read TGTGCCAGTGGGGGAGGTGGATCACCCCTCCACTTT. Variable domain in full (rest from reference TRBV3-1 and TRBJ1-6): DTAVSQTPKYLVTQMGNDKSIKCEQNLGHDTMYWYKQDSKKFLKIMFSYNNKELIINETVPNRFSPKSPDKAHLNLHINSLELGDSAVYFCASGGGGSPLHFGNGTRLTVT.

On this clonotype itself: This may arise from a read error, as a much more abundant clone is one base away. The chain is built from TRBV2 and TRBJ1-6; D call uncertain. The length of the CDR3 is 17 residues. Germline values: CDR1 SNHLY, CDR2 FYNNEI. The CDR3 DNA follows: TGTGCCAGCAGCCCCCCGGGAGGGATGAGCTATAATTCACTCCTCCACTTT. It specifies CASSPPGGMSYNSLLHF.

This clonotype was seen repeatedly, ten times or more. The chain employs TRBV20-1 and TRBJ2-5, with unresolved D. V gave up 3 bases and J gave up 7 bases, with 15 bases separating them. From germline, CDR1 is DFQATT and CDR2 SNEGSKA (reference sequence). The CDR3 has 13 amino acids. CDR3 protein: CSASTLHDGTQYF. The CDR3 nucleotides read TGCAGTGCTAGTACCCTTCACGACGGGACCCAGTACTTC.

This clonotype was counted a few times. This rearrangement joins TRBV7-9 to TRBJ2-5; the D gene is possibly TRBD2 (6 bases). Germline CDR1 and CDR2: SEHNR and FQNEAQ (reference sequence). Trimming shortened V by 4 bases and J by 2 bases, and 11 bases separated the two germline ends. The CDR3 covers 14 residues. The CDR3 spells CASSSPREQETQYF. In DNA, the CDR3 is TGTGCCAGCAGCTCCCCCCGGGAGCAAGAGACCCAGTACTTC.

This clonotype has ten or more counts. This chain joins TRBV3-1 and TRBJ1-2; D is ambiguous. This CDR3 contains 14 residues. Trimming stripped 2 bases from V and 6 bases from J, with 13 bases between. The germline CDR1 and CDR2 sequences are LGHDT and YNNKEL (reference sequence). CDR3 coding DNA: TGTGCCAGCAGCCAATGGTCGGGGAAAGATGGCTACACCTTC. It specifies CASSQWSGKDGYTF.